These 13 T cell receptor beta chains were sequenced from one sample in a study of CD8+CD57+ T cells in acquired aplastic anemia (dated 2018 in TCRdb). Sequencing relied on an Illumina HiSeq 2000. Genomic DNA was used as template for profiling of TCR beta VDJ combinations and CDR3 sequences. Using fastp at Q25 and MiXCR, TCRdb reprocessed the public reads and kept productive beta chains. Each record represents a unique CDR3 protein, reported with the most common genes and DNA among its rows. The sample table records around 180,000 distinct CDR3 sequences; approximately 60% of these occur just once. The leading ten clones occupy 45% to 55% of the sample. Source material: sorted CD4+, CD8+, or CD8+CD57+ T cells (not recorded which) from PBMCs. Receptor source: a human donor in good health.

V is TRBV20-1 and J is TRBJ2-1, with 12 bases fitting TRBD2. This CDR3 has 17 residues. Germline V gene lookup returns CDR1 DFQATT and CDR2 SNEGSKA (reference sequence). Trimming took 3 bases from V and 3 from J; bases not matched to a gene: 9. The CDR3 protein is CSARDLTSGSIYNEQFF. The DNA for the CDR3 is TGCAGTGCTAGGGACCTGACTAGCGGGAGTATCTACAATGAGCAGTTCTTC.

The chain employs TRBV7-3 and TRBJ2-7; D is undetermined. Germline values: CDR1 SGHTA, CDR2 FQGTGA. Trimming shortened V by 5 bases and J by 6 bases, and 11 bases separated the two germline ends. The CDR3 loop spans 12 amino acids. This CDR3 is CASSAPSGEQYF. The CDR3 coding sequence is TGTGCCAGCAGCGCCCCTAGTGGCGAGCAGTACTTC.

DNA for the CDR3: TGTGCCACCAGTGAATCAACAAACACCGGGGAGCTGTTTTTT. This codes for CATSESTNTGELFF. The chain has TRBV7-9 and TRBJ2-2; D remains unclear. CDR1 SEHNR and CDR2 FQNEAQ come from the germline V gene (reference sequence). This CDR3 contains 14 residues. Trimming cost V 10 bases and J 2 bases, with 14 bases left between them.

This clonotype was counted at least ten times. The V gene is TRBV5-8, the J gene TRBJ2-1, with 7 bases aligning to TRBD2. The J segment lost 0 bases and the V segment lost 7 bases, leaving 4 bases of the junction unmatched. Germline V gene data show CDR1 as SGHTS and CDR2 as YDEGEE. The CDR3 runs 14 residues. The CDR3 DNA follows: TGTGCCAGCGGGCGGGAGAGCTCCTACAATGAGCAGTTCTTC. This codes for CASGRESSYNEQFF.

The V gene is TRBV5-1, the J gene TRBJ2-7, with 9 nucleotides matching TRBD1. This CDR3 spans 16 amino acids. V lost 4 bases to trimming and J lost 2 bases; unmatched junction nucleotides: 10. Looked up from germline, CDR1 is SGHRS and CDR2 is YFSETQ. CDR3 sequence reads: CASSPYTGTGTYEQYF. The CDR3 DNA reads TGCGCCAGCAGCCCGTACACCGGGACAGGGACCTACGAGCAGTACTTC.

CDR3 sequence reads: CASSLALPGNGYTF. As DNA, the CDR3 is TGCGCCAGCAGCTTGGCCCTACCCGGGAATGGCTACACCTTC. This chain joins TRBV5-1 and TRBJ1-2; D is uncertain. The CDR3 consists of 14 residues. CDR1 and CDR2 (germline): SGHRS, YFSETQ. V was cut by 0 bases and J by 6 bases, with 12 bases left in between.

The chain uses TRBV6-1 and TRBJ1-6; 7 bases are shared with TRBD1. Losses at the gene ends were 4 bases for V and 7 bases for J; bases not matched to a gene: 4. The length of the CDR3 is 14 residues. Germline loops: CDR1 MNHNS, CDR2 SASEGT. CDR3 nucleotides: TGTGCCAGCAGTGTTCAGGGGGTGAATTCACCCCTCCACTTT. Protein sequence: CASSVQGVNSPLHF.

The V gene is TRBV2, the J gene TRBJ2-3; D is undetermined. Germline V gene lookup returns CDR1 SNHLY and CDR2 FYNNEI. Between the trimmed V and J ends, which lost 2 bases and 1 base, there was a span of 13 bases. This CDR3 is built from 16 residues. The CDR3 is CASSESFMGGTDTQYF. CDR3 sequence (DNA): TGTGCCAGCAGTGAATCTTTCATGGGTGGCACAGATACGCAGTATTTT.

In its sample, this clonotype was seen a few times. CDR3 amino acids: CATRMDRGFRELFF. The CDR3 bases are TGCGCCACCCGAATGGACAGGGGATTTCGGGAGCTGTTTTTT. The rearrangement joins TRBV10-2 to TRBJ2-2, with 9 bases lining up with TRBD1. CDR3 length: 14 amino acids. Germline CDR1 and CDR2: WSHSY and SAAADI. Unmatched junction bases numbered 12, after V lost 10 bases and J lost 9 bases.

In its sample, this clonotype was seen a few times. The J gene is TRBJ1-2, the V gene TRBV30; no firm D call. Trimming shortened V by 1 base and J by 6 bases, and 12 bases separated the two germline ends. Germline V gives CDR1 GTSNPN, CDR2 SVGIG (reference sequence). This CDR3 region has 13 residues. CDR3 sequence (DNA): TGTGCCTGGAGTGCTCTCCCAGCGAATGGCTACACCTTC. Protein product: CAWSALPANGYTF.

The J gene is TRBJ2-7, the V gene TRBV4-1; TRBD2 might be the D (5 bases). V shed 2 bases and J shed 3 bases, with 14 bases lying between them. Germline V gene data show CDR1 as MGHRA and CDR2 as YSYEKL. The CDR3 is 15 amino acids. The CDR3 bases are TGCGCCAGCAGCCAAAATCGGGGTGGTTACTACGAGCAGTACTTC. This codes for CASSQNRGGYYEQYF.

The V call is TRBV29-1, the J call TRBJ1-1, with unresolved D. The CDR3 spans 13 residues. The germline CDR1 and CDR2 sequences are SQVTM and ANQGSEA. V lost 5 bases to trimming and J lost 3 bases, with 13 bases between them. For the CDR3, the DNA is TGCAGCGTTACTCCACCTCAACACACTGAAGCTTTCTTT. This codes for CSVTPPQHTEAFF.

This clonotype is a singleton in its sample. The chain combines TRBV3-1 with TRBJ2-1, with 9 bases lining up with TRBD2. The V gene end was trimmed by 6 bases and the J gene end by 7 bases; junction bases not matched to a gene: 7. CDR3 length: 14 residues. Germline loops: CDR1 LGHDT, CDR2 YNNKEL (reference sequence). The CDR3: CASSWAGGPNEQFF. CDR3 nucleotides: TGTGCCAGCAGTTGGGCGGGAGGGCCGAATGAGCAGTTCTTC.